This T cell receptor (beta chain) was captured by sequencing in a study of cytomegalovirus exposure and HLA in healthy donors. Whole-study context: It was reported in a later analysis that the 95 to 150 validation repertoires used the same platform as the roughly 640 first-cohort repertoires. Overall study findings and caveats: The study recorded 160 or so TCR beta chains that were cytomegalovirus-associated. The CMV antigen specificity of three CMV-associated chains was confirmed through in vitro analysis. The majority of TCR sequences were rare, yet some public TCRs appeared in many donors.

Comment on this clone: Its antigen is as yet unknown.

The method was immunoSEQ multiplex PCR; TCRdb's version includes in-frame clones alone and lacks a portion of them. The table includes 150,000 to 200,000 clones, roughly 80% detected once. V dropped 1 base and J dropped 3; count of bases not matched to a gene: 8. The germline CDR1 and CDR2 sequences are SGHTA and FQGNSA. CDR3 length: 17 amino acids. The sequence was obtained from a man aged 25 to 40 in good health and CMV-seropositive. The chain is built from TRBV7-2 and TRBJ2-3; 9 nucleotides line up with TRBD2. The sequenced sample consisted of PBMCs. This CDR3 reads CASSLVGGGGATDTQYF. In DNA form, the CDR3 reads TGTGCCAGCAGCTTAGTGGGTGGCGGGGGGGCGACAGATACGCAGTATTTT.